A selection of T cell receptor beta chains follows, all from one sample in a study of response to subunit inactivated influenza vaccine. TCRdb reprocessed the RT-PCR reads with MiXCR, giving one entry per CDR3 protein. The profile shows more than 400,000 distinct CDR3 sequences, approximately 11% of them singletons. The material was PBMCs from blood, obtained 35 to 45 days after vaccination. These TCRs come from a man between 50 and 59 years old who received an inactivated influenza vaccine. Each CDR3 is given with its conserved first and last residue. D genes are given only for firm matches. The size of a clone is reported for some rows only, either as once, few or many, or as a class for expanded clones.

clone_size d_call cdr3_length j_call v_call cdr3_aa
many . 13 TRBJ2-5 TRBV9 CASSVGQGETQYF
. TRBD2 14 TRBJ2-4 TRBV15 CATSRPGRRDIQYF
few . 13 TRBJ2-1 TRBV12-3/TRBV12-4 CASRYRKADEQFF
few . 13 TRBJ2-5 TRBV5-6 CASSFGSEETQYF
many . 13 TRBJ2-3 TRBV29-1 CSVVGTYTDTQYF
. . 15 TRBJ1-3 TRBV6-1 CASRPGHNSGNTIYF
. . 18 TRBJ2-4 TRBV12-3/TRBV12-4 CASSLADLAPIAKNIQYF
many TRBD2 15 TRBJ2-1 TRBV27 CASSLGTSLPNEQFF
many . 12 TRBJ1-1 TRBV12-3/TRBV12-4 CASKTANTEAFF
. TRBD2 15 TRBJ2-7 TRBV3-1 CASSRGLAGGYEQYF
. TRBD2 13 TRBJ2-1 TRBV12-3/TRBV12-4 CASGTSGFNEQFF
many TRBD2 14 TRBJ2-7 TRBV27 CATSRTSGSYEQYF
many . 12 TRBJ1-5 TRBV12-3/TRBV12-4 CASRSTVQPQHF
. . 15 TRBJ2-5 TRBV28 CASSFDGLPKKTQYF
few TRBD1 15 TRBJ2-7 TRBV5-1 CASSLGPGTAYEQYF
many . 12 TRBJ2-7 TRBV10-3 CAITDRPYEQYF
. TRBD2 17 TRBJ2-3 TRBV20-1 CSARTQGLAGAIDTQYF
. TRBD2 16 TRBJ2-1 TRBV5-6 CASSPHWTSGYNEQFF
. . 18 TRBJ2-7 TRBV6-5 CASSYSAVGVGAFYEQYF
. . 12 TRBJ2-2 TRBV27 CASSLVAEELFF
few . 13 TRBJ2-7 TRBV20-1 CSARRRVDYEQYF
few TRBD2 18 TRBJ2-3 TRBV15 CATSRDFRLAGGPDTQYF
. . 18 TRBJ1-5 TRBV15 CATSRDRTTRDNNQPQHF
many . 18 TRBJ1-2 TRBV4-3 CASSQDASAQGRFDGYTF
few . 15 TRBJ1-2 TRBV7-9 CASSPGPLQGGGYTF
once . 16 TRBJ2-7 TRBV5-1 CASSNPQSSEGREQYF
. . 14 TRBJ2-5 TRBV12-3/TRBV12-4 CASSLGQGWETQYF
. . 15 TRBJ1-6 TRBV3-1 CASSQDTQDNSPLHF
few . 15 TRBJ2-7 TRBV5-1 CASRPVGVFAYEQYF
. . 13 TRBJ2-1 TRBV10-3 CAISEQGYNEQFF
. TRBD2 15 TRBJ2-1 TRBV2 CASSEERGGRREQFF
. TRBD2 16 TRBJ2-1 TRBV9 CASSPALLAAHNEQFF
many TRBD1 16 TRBJ2-7 TRBV27 CASSLSSWTGVDEQYF
many TRBD1 15 TRBJ1-5 TRBV6-1 CASTGQGPSNQPQHF
few TRBD1 15 TRBJ2-2 TRBV24-1 CATSDVQGYTGELFF
. TRBD1 14 TRBJ1-1 TRBV15 CATSSGTANTEAFF
few . 14 TRBJ2-5 TRBV7-2 CASSEGGGRETQYF
many . 14 TRBJ2-1 TRBV12-3/TRBV12-4 CASSSALSYNEQFF
. . 15 TRBJ2-1 TRBV20-1 CSAVLLEAGYNEQFF
many . 16 TRBJ1-1 TRBV7-9 CASRALPGRRYTEAFF
many . 14 TRBJ2-5 TRBV6-5 CASSSSGGGETQYF
. . 14 TRBJ2-1 TRBV7-8 CASSLGQNSNEQFF
. . 12 TRBJ1-4 TRBV24-1 CATSGSFEKLFF
. TRBD2 14 TRBJ2-7 TRBV4-3 CASSQVSGVGEQYF
few . 14 TRBJ1-2 TRBV5-6 CASSFGGAIAGYTF
once . 15 TRBJ2-7 TRBV3-1 CASSQATGKSYEQYF